The rows below give T cell receptor beta chains drawn from one sample of a study of blood T cell repertoires in COVID-19. Libraries were prepared by immunoSEQ multiplex PCR; TCRdb keeps only in-frame clonotypes and omits some of them. The sample has about 270,000 clones; about four fifths are singletons. The sequenced sample consisted of peripheral blood. These receptors all stem from a woman in her late teens or twenties with acute or convalescent COVID-19. The CDR3 runs from the conserved cysteine through the conserved F or W. A D gene is named only where the DNA matches it firmly. Clone size appears in some rows only: once, few, many, or a class for an expanded clone.

CDR3aa	CDR3nt	j_gene	abundance	v_gene	d_gene
CASSQESGSYNEQFF	TGCGCCAGCAGCCAAGAATCGGGCTCCTACAATGAGCAGTTCTTC	TRBJ2-1	-	TRBV4-1	-
CASSPGQGAGAFF	TGTGCCAGCTCACCGGGACAGGGGGCTGGAGCTTTCTTT	TRBJ1-1	-	TRBV18	TRBD1
CASSQDHHRDNQPQHF	TGCGCCAGCAGCCAAGATCACCACAGGGACAATCAGCCCCAGCATTTT	TRBJ1-5	-	TRBV4-3	-
CASSQASGGYEQYF	TGTGCCAGCTCACAAGCTAGCGGGGGTTACGAGCAGTACTTC	TRBJ2-7	once	TRBV18	TRBD2
CASSPKNRVGDEQFF	TGTGCCAGCAGCCCAAAGAACAGGGTTGGGGATGAGCAGTTCTTC	TRBJ2-1	once	TRBV7-9	-
CASSFGQGRRADTQYF	TGCGCCAGCAGTTTTGGACAGGGAAGGAGGGCAGATACGCAGTATTTT	TRBJ2-3	-	TRBV5-1	TRBD1
CSARAFYEQYF	TGCAGTGCTAGAGCTTTCTACGAGCAGTACTTC	TRBJ2-7	-	TRBV20-1	-
CASSLEGQPSTDTQYF	TGTGCCAGCAGTTTAGAGGGACAGCCGAGCACAGATACGCAGTATTTT	TRBJ2-3	-	TRBV27	TRBD1
CASQKGGEGSYEQYF	TGTGCCAGTCAAAAGGGCGGGGAGGGATCCTACGAGCAGTACTTC	TRBJ2-7	few	TRBV19	TRBD2
CASRRQGGYGYTF	TGTGCCAGCAGACGACAGGGCGGGTATGGCTACACCTTC	TRBJ1-2	once	TRBV28	TRBD1